A single sample gave rise to the 31 T cell receptor beta chains below, sequenced in a study of blood T cell repertoires in COVID-19. The repertoire was sequenced with immunoSEQ multiplex PCR; TCRdb's copy has only in-frame clones and lacks some. The profile shows around 300,000 clones, 88% of them singletons. The sample was PBMCs or T cells enriched from blood (not recorded which). Receptors originate from a woman aged 45 to 65 who had recovered from COVID-19.

The V gene is TRBV3-1 (or the pseudogene TRBV3-2), the J gene TRBJ2-2; TRBD1 agrees at 9 bases. The germline V gene has CDR1 LGHDT and CDR2 YNNKEL (reference sequence). This CDR3 comprises 18 residues. The V segment lost 2 bases and the J segment 0 bases; nucleotides outside the gene matches: 7. This chain's CDR3 is CASSQQGQGLPNTGELFF. The CDR3 region has the DNA TGTGCCAGCAGCCAACAGGGACAGGGACTACCGAACACCGGGGAGCTGTTTTTT.

The V call is TRBV30, the J call TRBJ2-3; TRBD1 agrees at 8 bases. The CDR3 consists of 17 residues. Trimming at V came to 3 bases and at J to 0 bases, leaving 11 bases not matched to a gene. CDR1 is GTSNPN, CDR2 SVGIG, per germline (reference sequence). CDR3 region: CAWSPPDRGLSTDTQYF. In DNA, the CDR3 is TGTGCCTGGAGCCCCCCCGACAGGGGATTGAGCACAGATACGCAGTATTTT.

The chain is built from TRBV7-2 and TRBJ1-4; D is uncertain. V was clipped by 1 base and J by 4 bases, with 19 bases between them. From germline, CDR1 is SGHTA and CDR2 FQGNSA. The CDR3 spans 18 residues. This chain's CDR3 is CASSLVPARLLHNEKLFF. CDR3 sequence (DNA): TGTGCCAGCAGCTTAGTCCCGGCCAGGCTACTCCATAATGAAAAACTGTTTTTT.

The table lists this clone with a few counts. The CDR3 here is CASSRTRDKTYEQYF. CDR3 DNA: TGTGCCAGCAGTCGTACGAGGGACAAGACCTACGAGCAGTACTTC. The V call is TRBV28, the J call TRBJ2-7, with TRBD1 as a possible D gene (6 bases). Trimming stripped 5 bases from V and 2 bases from J, with 16 bases between. Germline-derived CDR1 and CDR2 are MDHEN and SYDVKM. The CDR3 spans 15 residues.

The chain recombines TRBV7-6 with TRBJ2-3; TRBD2 matches 11 bases. CDR1 is SGHVS and CDR2 is FNYEAQ in the germline V gene. V trimming: 6 bases; J trimming: 2 bases; junction bases outside the gene matches: 7. CDR3 size: 16 residues. CDR3 sequence: CASRQLAGGTTDTQYF. The CDR3 coding sequence is TGTGCCAGCAGGCAGCTAGCGGGAGGAACCACAGATACGCAGTATTTT.

V usage is TRBV6-2 or TRBV6-3 and J usage is TRBJ2-7; 12 bases align to TRBD2. The junction had 3 bases not matched to a gene; V was cut back by 5 bases and J by 1 base. Germline CDR1 is MNHEY and CDR2 is SVGEGT. The CDR3 runs 15 residues. CDR3 coding DNA: TGTGCCAGCAGTCGGACTAGCGGGACTTCCTACGAGCAGTACTTC. As protein: CASSRTSGTSYEQYF.

This chain connects TRBV7-9 to TRBJ2-5; the D gene is possibly TRBD1 (6 bases). CDR1 is SEHNR, CDR2 FQNEAQ, per germline (reference sequence). The germline V and J ends were trimmed by 4 bases and 2 bases, with 14 bases remaining between them. This CDR3 spans 15 amino acids. Written as DNA, the CDR3 is TGTGCCAGCAGCTCTCGACAGGACCATCAAGAGACCCAGTACTTC. Translation gives CASSSRQDHQETQYF.

The chain carries TRBV5-1 and TRBJ1-2, with D maybe TRBD1 (5 bases). The CDR3 is made up of 14 amino acids. Germline CDR1 reads SGHRS; CDR2 reads YFSETQ. The V end lost 1 base, the J end lost 4 bases, and 11 bases lay between the germline ends. In DNA, the CDR3 is TGCGCCAGCAGCTTGACCAGGGCCAGCTATGGCTACACCTTC. The encoded protein is CASSLTRASYGYTF.

This chain connects TRBV7-2 to TRBJ2-2; D remains ambiguous. V lost 5 bases and J lost 1, with 8 bases in between. Germline lookup yields CDR1 SGHTA and CDR2 FQGNSA. CDR3 length equals 14 residues. CDR3 bases: TGTGCCAGCAGCACCCGGTTGAACACCGGGGAGCTGTTTTTT. Protein sequence: CASSTRLNTGELFF.

As for this clone: The same CDR3 can be traced to other DNA sequences in this sample. The chain couples TRBV5-1 to TRBJ2-1; TRBD2 is a possible D gene (6 bases). The germline V gene encodes CDR1 SGHRS and CDR2 YFSETQ. V was cut by 1 base and J by 6 bases, with 8 bases left in between. The CDR3 runs to 13 residues. The CDR3, as DNA: TGCGCCAGCAGCTTGCGGGGAGGCAATGAGCAGTTCTTC. It encodes CASSLRGGNEQFF.

The V and J genes are TRBV24-1 and TRBJ2-1; D gene unclear. The CDR3 sequence is 11 residues long. The V end was cut by 1 base, the J end by 15 bases, with 9 bases between. In germline, CDR1 is KGHDR, CDR2 SFDVKD. The CDR3 sequence: CATSDFGYLFF. As DNA, the CDR3 is TGTGCCACCAGTGATTTCGGGTACCTGTTCTTC.

V is TRBV7-2 and J is TRBJ2-2; no reliable D call. Trimming stripped 2 bases from V and 4 bases from J, with 17 bases between. Germline V gives CDR1 SGHTA, CDR2 FQGNSA. This CDR3 is built from 17 residues. In DNA form, the CDR3 reads TGTGCCAGCAGCTTACGTCCCCTAACCGTAAGCACCGGGGAGCTGTTTTTT. This sequence encodes CASSLRPLTVSTGELFF. Complete variable domain (other parts from reference TRBV7-2 and TRBJ2-2): GAGVSQSPSNKVTEKGKDVELRCDPISGHTALYWYRQSLGQGLEFLIYFQGNSAPDKSGLPSDRFSAERTGGSVSTLTIQRTQQEDSAVYLCASSLRPLTVSTGELFFGEGSRLTVL.

The rearrangement links TRBV19 to TRBJ1-5; 7 bases agree with TRBD1. Germline CDR1 is LNHDA and CDR2 is SQIVND (reference sequence). V lost 9 bases to trimming and J lost 3 bases; unmatched junction nucleotides: 11. There are 15 residues in the CDR3. As DNA, the CDR3 is TGTGCCAGCACCCGACAGGGTAGGGACAATCAGCCCCAGCATTTT. Protein: CASTRQGRDNQPQHF.

V is TRBV7-2 and J is TRBJ1-1; the match to TRBD1 covers 7 bases. J gave up 0 bases and V 5 bases, and 9 bases lay outside the gene matches. Germline loops: CDR1 SGHTA, CDR2 FQGNSA. This CDR3 spans 16 amino acids. The CDR3 coding sequence is TGTGCCAGCAGCCATTCCGGACAGGCAGTGAACACTGAAGCTTTCTTT. Its protein product is CASSHSGQAVNTEAFF.

CDR3 loop: CASSRGDSGDTQYF. The CDR3 DNA is TGCGCCAGCAGCCGAGGGGATAGCGGAGATACGCAGTATTTT. The V call is TRBV5-1, the J call TRBJ2-3; maybe TRBD2 (6 bases). Trimming cost V 4 bases and J 5 bases, with 14 bases left between them. Germline loops: CDR1 SGHRS, CDR2 YFSETQ. The CDR3 runs 14 residues.

This chain links TRBV27 with TRBJ1-3; D perhaps matches TRBD1 (6 bases). Trimming stripped 4 bases from V and 4 bases from J, with 17 bases between. The germline V gene has CDR1 MNHEY and CDR2 SMNVEV (reference sequence). CDR3 length: 16 residues. The CDR3 bases are TGTGCCAGCAGTTGGAGGACAGACTGGGCCGGAAACACCATATATTTT. It is translated as CASSWRTDWAGNTIYF.

V usage is TRBV11-3 and J usage is TRBJ2-7, with a possible D match to TRBD1 (6 bases). Germline V gene sequence: CDR1 SGHNT, CDR2 YENEEA. This CDR3 has 13 amino acids. The ends were cut back, 2 bases at V and 3 bases at J, with 8 bases in the middle. CDR3 loop: CASSLSQGYEQYF. The CDR3 bases are TGTGCCAGCAGCTTATCACAGGGCTACGAGCAGTACTTC.

V usage is TRBV20-1 and J usage is TRBJ2-7; 11 bases are shared with TRBD1. V dropped 3 bases and J dropped 0; count of bases not matched to a gene: 4. Germline V gene data show CDR1 as DFQATT and CDR2 as SNEGSKA (reference sequence). The CDR3 has 15 amino acids. Written as DNA, the CDR3 is TGCAGTGCTAGTGGACAGGGGGCGCTCTCCTACGAGCAGTACTTC. It is translated as CSASGQGALSYEQYF.

The chain joins TRBV19 to TRBJ1-1, with a tentative D call TRBD1 (6 bases). CDR3 length: 17 amino acids. Germline CDR1 and CDR2: LNHDA and SQIVND (reference sequence). Trimming left V 3 bases short and J 0 bases short, with 17 bases between. The CDR3: CASSILRDNFMNTEAFF. In nucleotides, the CDR3 is TGTGCCAGTAGTATCCTCCGGGACAACTTCATGAACACTGAAGCTTTCTTT.

The chain carries TRBV7-9 and TRBJ1-2; D unclear. CDR1 SEHNR and CDR2 FQNEAQ come from the germline V gene (reference sequence). There are 14 residues in the CDR3. V lost 5 bases and J lost 4, with 14 bases in between. In DNA, the CDR3 is TGTGCCAGCAGCCCAGGCCCCACCACCTATGGCTACACCTTC. Protein product: CASSPGPTTYGYTF.

This clone was counted between two and nine times. V usage is TRBV7-2 and J usage is TRBJ1-1, with D unresolved. Deletions cut 1 base from V and 0 bases from J, with 9 bases between. The germline V gene encodes CDR1 SGHTA and CDR2 FQGNSA. The CDR3 is made up of 15 amino acids. CDR3 loop: CASSLGRHVNTEAFF. For the CDR3, the DNA is TGTGCCAGCAGCTTAGGCAGACACGTGAACACTGAAGCTTTCTTT.

V gene TRBV15 combines with J gene TRBJ1-2; the D is unclear. V dropped 0 bases and J dropped 6 bases, with 17 bases sitting between them. Per the germline V gene, CDR1 is LNHNV and CDR2 is YYDKDF (reference sequence). The CDR3 covers 16 residues. The CDR3 DNA reads as TGTGCCACCAGCAGAGACTTCGGTACAGCCATCGATGGCTACACCTTC. Amino acids: CATSRDFGTAIDGYTF. Together with reference TRBV15 and TRBJ1-2, the CDR3 gives the full variable domain: DAMVIQNPRYQVTQFGKPVTLSCSQTLNHNVMYWYQQKSSQAPKLLFHYYDKDFNNEADTPDNFQSRRPNTSFCFLDIRSPGLGDTAMYLCATSRDFGTAIDGYTFGSGTRLTVV.

The chain employs TRBV28 and TRBJ1-4; possibly TRBD1 for D (6 bases). CDR3 length: 17 amino acids. Germline lookup yields CDR1 MDHEN and CDR2 SYDVKM. Trimming removed 5 bases from V and 7 bases from J, with 23 bases in between. In DNA, the CDR3 is TGTGCCAGCAGTCGCAGGGATTGGGGGCCCCGGGGTGAAAAACTGTTTTTT. Translation: CASSRRDWGPRGEKLFF.

This clone was recorded once. V and J are TRBV9 and TRBJ1-1; no reliable D call. Germline CDR1 SGDLS, CDR2 YYNGEE. Trimming took 4 bases from V and 1 from J, leaving 8 bases between them. The CDR3 has 13 amino acids. CDR3 DNA: TGTGCCAGCAGCTCCCCCGGGAACACTGAAGCTTTCTTT. Protein sequence: CASSSPGNTEAFF.

This clone is a singleton in its sample. CDR3 sequence: CASSARQDLGQPQHF. CDR3 nucleotides: TGTGCCAGTAGTGCCCGACAGGACCTGGGTCAGCCCCAGCATTTT. V gene TRBV19 combines with J gene TRBJ1-5; D is perhaps TRBD1 (6 bases). This CDR3 contains 15 residues. Germline V lookup: CDR1 LNHDA, CDR2 SQIVND (reference sequence). The V end was cut by 5 bases, the J end by 6 bases, with 17 bases between.

The gene calls are TRBV6-2 or TRBV6-3 and TRBJ2-3; possibly TRBD2 for D (6 bases). The germline V and J ends were trimmed by 5 bases and 1 base, with 19 bases remaining between them. The CDR3 totals 17 residues. Germline values: CDR1 MNHEY, CDR2 SVGEGT. The CDR3: CASSPSGERVGTDTQYF. For the CDR3, the DNA is TGTGCCAGCAGTCCCTCGGGGGAGAGGGTAGGCACAGATACGCAGTATTTT.

This clone has just one count. This chain uses TRBV27 with TRBJ2-7, with a weak D call TRBD2 (6 bases). The CDR3 loop spans 14 amino acids. Germline assignment: CDR1 MNHEY and CDR2 SMNVEV (reference sequence). V lost 6 bases to trimming and J lost 4 bases, with 16 bases between them. DNA for the CDR3: TGTGCCAGCAGACGAGGAGGGAGTAGGTACGAGCAGTACTTC. Translated: CASRRGGSRYEQYF.

The CDR3 protein is CASSSSGTYNEQFF. The DNA for the CDR3 is TGTGCCAGCAGCTCATCTGGGACTTACAATGAGCAGTTCTTC. The rearrangement links TRBV7-3 to TRBJ2-1, with D tentatively TRBD2 (6 bases). This CDR3 has 14 amino acids. The ends were cut back, 4 bases at V and 4 bases at J, with 11 bases in the middle. Germline V gives CDR1 SGHTA, CDR2 FQGTGA.

V gene TRBV7-9 combines with J gene TRBJ1-4, with TRBD1 matching over 7 bases. CDR1 SEHNR and CDR2 FQNEAQ come from the germline V gene (reference sequence). There are 16 residues in the CDR3. V lost 5 bases, J lost 3 bases, and 9 bases stayed unmatched. CDR3 in amino acids: CASSPGGSTANEKLFF. As DNA, the CDR3 is TGTGCCAGCAGCCCAGGGGGTAGCACGGCTAATGAAAAACTGTTTTTT.

This clone has just a few counts. The CDR3: CASSASGAHGEQYF. The CDR3 DNA is TGCGCCAGCAGTGCATCAGGGGCGCATGGCGAGCAGTACTTC. The V and J genes are TRBV10-1 and TRBJ2-7, with TRBD1 as a possible D gene (6 bases). V was cut by 4 bases and J by 6 bases, with 16 bases left in between. The CDR3 spans 14 residues. Per germline, CDR1 WNHNN and CDR2 SYGVQD (reference sequence).

The rearrangement uses TRBV30 and TRBJ2-1; 11 bases agree with TRBD2. This CDR3 contains 13 residues. CDR1 is GTSNPN and CDR2 is SVGIG in the germline V gene (reference sequence). V shed 6 bases, J shed 6 bases, and the junction held 4 bases outside the gene matches. In DNA form, the CDR3 reads TGTGCCTGTCTAGCGGGAGGTAGCAATGAGCAGTTCTTC. This encodes CACLAGGSNEQFF.